Listed here is a single T cell receptor (beta chain). Its antigen is unknown. Reverse transcription of extracted RNA yielded cDNA, which provided the sequencing template. Measured with immunoSEQ multiplex PCR; TCRdb has only the in-frame clones, and not every one. The sample shows 110,000 or so clones, 30% to 40% of them seen only once. V dropped 7 bases and J dropped 6; count of bases not matched to a gene: 11. CDR1 is SQVTM, CDR2 ANQGSEA, per germline. The CDR3 has 13 residues. This sample stems from a study of CD8+ T cells in alopecia areata. Study-wide points: Lesional tissue from the scalp (especially in alopecia totalis/universalis) showed higher clonality than normal scalp.

What was sequenced was CD4+ T cells sorted from blood. The source of this sequence is a human donor with alopecia areata. The chain employs TRBV29-1 and TRBJ2-7; 8 bases fit TRBD1. CDR3 amino acids: CSALGDRGGEQYF. In nucleotides, the CDR3 is TGCAGCGCCCTCGGAGACAGGGGAGGCGAGCAGTACTTC.